The 10 T cell receptor beta chains below all came from one sample that was sequenced in a study of multiple sclerosis patients with progressive multifocal leukoencephalopathy. The time point: time of PML onset. Sequencing was performed with immunoSEQ multiplex PCR; in TCRdb, only in-frame clones are kept and a portion is missing. The table records roughly 30,000 clones, roughly 89% of them present only once. This specimen was PBMCs, taken from a patient treated with natalizumab. The origin of the receptors is a woman between 35 and 50 years old with progressive multifocal leukoencephalopathy.

The V gene is TRBV15, the J gene TRBJ1-5; no clear D gene. This CDR3 has 13 amino acids. With 5 bases removed from V and 5 bases from J, the gap between germline ends came to 10 bases. Germline CDR1 reads LNHNV; CDR2 reads YYDKDF (reference sequence). The DNA for the CDR3 is TGTGCCACCAGCGGCAGCCGGGATCAGCCCCAGCATTTT. Its protein product is CATSGSRDQPQHF. Based on the CDR3 plus reference TRBV15 and TRBJ1-5, the full variable domain is DAMVIQNPRYQVTQFGKPVTLSCSQTLNHNVMYWYQQKSSQAPKLLFHYYDKDFNNEADTPDNFQSRRPNTSFCFLDIRSPGLGDTAMYLCATSGSRDQPQHFGDGTRLSIL.

The chain couples TRBV9 to TRBJ2-3; D is perhaps TRBD1 (5 bases). This CDR3 comprises 15 residues. Germline V lookup: CDR1 SGDLS, CDR2 YYNGEE. Trimming removed 4 bases from V and 0 bases from J, with 12 bases in between. In DNA form, the CDR3 reads TGTGCCAGCAGCCCTTATGGGGCAAGCACAGATACGCAGTATTTT. Its protein is CASSPYGASTDTQYF.

The rearrangement uses TRBV5-6 and TRBJ1-1; D unclear. CDR1 and CDR2 (germline): SGHDT, YYEEEE. The ends were cut back, 0 bases at V and 5 bases at J, with 8 bases in the middle. The CDR3 totals 13 residues. CDR3 in DNA: TGTGCCAGCAGCTTGGTAGGTTTTACTGAAGCTTTCTTT. Translating gives CASSLVGFTEAFF.

This chain links TRBV19 with TRBJ2-1, with 10 bases matching TRBD2. Trimming took 5 bases from V and 5 from J; bases not matched to a gene: 6. Germline V gene sequence: CDR1 LNHDA, CDR2 SQIVND (reference sequence). This CDR3 has 15 amino acids. The CDR3 DNA reads as TGTGCCAGTAGTTCGGCTAGCGGGGGAGACAATGAGCAGTTCTTC. The encoded protein is CASSSASGGDNEQFF. The full variable domain, its missing parts supplied by reference TRBV19 and TRBJ2-1, is DGGITQSPKYLFRKEGQNVTLSCEQNLNHDAMYWYRQDPGQGLRLIYYSQIVNDFQKGDIAEGYSVSREKKESFPLTVTSAQKNPTAFYLCASSSASGGDNEQFFGPGTRLTVL.

The genes are TRBV4-2 and TRBJ1-3; D not certain. This CDR3 region has 14 residues. CDR1 is LGHNA and CDR2 is YNFKEQ in the germline V gene. V lost 4 bases, J lost 7 bases, and 14 bases lay in between. The CDR3 DNA sequence: TGTGCCAGCAGCCCTGGACCGGACGCGAACACCATATATTTT. This sequence encodes CASSPGPDANTIYF.

This clone turned up a few times. The chain has TRBV7-9 and TRBJ1-1; D gene uncertain. Germline V lookup: CDR1 SEHNR, CDR2 FQNEAQ (reference sequence). Trimming removed 2 bases from V and 5 bases from J, with 3 bases in between. CDR3 length equals 11 residues. CDR3 protein: CASSLRTEAFF. The DNA for the CDR3 is TGTGCCAGCAGCTTACGTACTGAAGCTTTCTTT.

DNA for the CDR3: TGTGCCAGCTCACCACCCCCGAACACTGAAGCTTTCTTT. It specifies CASSPPPNTEAFF. J is TRBJ1-1 and V is TRBV18; the D is unclear. The V and J ends lost 0 bases and 1 base respectively, with 3 bases between them. Germline-derived CDR1 and CDR2 are KGHSH and LQKENI. The CDR3 extends over 13 amino acids.

This clone was seen only a few times. The V call is TRBV5-4, the J call TRBJ2-5; 7 nucleotides align to TRBD2. The V gene's germline CDR1 is SGHNT and CDR2 YYREEE (reference sequence). CDR3 length: 14 residues. V shed 0 bases and J 5 bases; nucleotides not matched to a gene: 4. The CDR3, as DNA: TGTGCCAGCAGCTTGGGACTAGCCCAGGAGACCCAGTACTTC. It translates to CASSLGLAQETQYF.

The chain joins TRBV4-2 to TRBJ2-1, with 8 bases lining up with TRBD1. The CDR3 contains 16 residues. The trim removed 1 base at V and 0 bases at J, leaving 2 bases unmatched. Germline V lookup: CDR1 LGHNA, CDR2 YNFKEQ. The CDR3 loop is CASSQVGTGSYNEQFF. CDR3 DNA: TGTGCCAGCAGCCAAGTAGGGACAGGCTCCTACAATGAGCAGTTCTTC.

The chain combines TRBV4-2 with TRBJ1-1; 7 nucleotides agree with TRBD1. The CDR3 is made up of 14 amino acids. V trimming: 4 bases; J trimming: 5 bases; junction bases outside the gene matches: 7. The germline gives CDR1 LGHNA, CDR2 YNFKEQ. Here the CDR3 DNA reads TGTGCCAGCAGCCCGACAGGGCAAAGAACTGAAGCTTTCTTT. Translated: CASSPTGQRTEAFF.